This TCR beta chain stems from a study of CD8 T cells in ankylosing spondylitis. General observations from the study: The authors reported significant enrichment of disease-linked clones in matched ankylosing spondylitis synovial fluid. Both synovial fluid and blood in reactive arthritis had previously been reported to carry some motif variants.

The CDR3 length is 13 residues. V shed 6 bases and J shed 3 bases, with 11 bases lying between them. Germline CDR1 reads SQVTM; CDR2 reads ANQGSEA. Molecular-barcoded quantitative 5'-RACE produced these TCR beta libraries. MiXCR, applied by TCRdb to the 5' RACE reads, yields one record per CDR3 protein. The sample consists of roughly 240,000 distinct CDR3 sequences, 7.5% to 9.5% of them appearing once. This clonotype occurred many times. As yet, its antigen is unknown. The sequencing input was blood, either unsorted or a sorted T cell fraction (not recorded which). This chain links TRBV29-1 with TRBJ2-2; possibly TRBD2 for D (5 bases). The TCR originated in a female donor with ankylosing spondylitis or in good health (not recorded which). The CDR3 nucleotides read TGCAGCGTCGGGGAGTCCTACACCGGGGAGCTGTTTTTT. This codes for CSVGESYTGELFF.